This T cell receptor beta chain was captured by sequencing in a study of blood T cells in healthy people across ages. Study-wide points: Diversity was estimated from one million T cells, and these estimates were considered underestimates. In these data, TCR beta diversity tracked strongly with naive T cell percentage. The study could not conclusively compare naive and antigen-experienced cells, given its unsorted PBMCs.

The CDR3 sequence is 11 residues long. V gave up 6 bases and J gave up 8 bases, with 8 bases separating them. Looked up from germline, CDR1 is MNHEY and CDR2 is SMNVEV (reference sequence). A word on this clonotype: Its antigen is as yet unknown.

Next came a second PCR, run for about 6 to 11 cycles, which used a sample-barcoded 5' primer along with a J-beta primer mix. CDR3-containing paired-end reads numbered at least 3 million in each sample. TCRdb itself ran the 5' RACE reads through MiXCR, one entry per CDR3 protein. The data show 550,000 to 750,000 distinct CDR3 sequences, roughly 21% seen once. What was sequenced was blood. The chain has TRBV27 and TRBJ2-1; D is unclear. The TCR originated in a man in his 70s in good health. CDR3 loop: CASSGPDEQFF. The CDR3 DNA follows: TGTGCCAGCAGCGGTCCGGATGAGCAGTTCTTC.